This TCR beta chain was captured in a study of cytomegalovirus exposure and HLA in healthy donors. General study findings and limits: Among donors in an Asian-associated ancestry cluster, a later analysis reportedly found fewer N-insertions than the roughly 700-donor mean. In an earlier analysis, most TCR beta V segments were productive about 87% or about 30% of the time. High specificity and sensitivity for cytomegalovirus status were reported for the classifier.

V lost 6 bases and J 4 bases, leaving 12 bases between the germline ends. The CDR3 is 13 residues long. Germline CDR1 SGHVS, CDR2 FQNEAQ. In the PCR, 60 Vbeta and 13 Jbeta primers were used. Assay: immunoSEQ multiplex PCR; the TCRdb copy retains only in-frame clones and omits some. The profile shows roughly 100,000 clones, around 78% of them singletons. In the case of this clone: Its antigen is unidentified.

The sample comprised PBMCs. This clonotype originated in a man in his forties in good health and CMV-seronegative. J is TRBJ1-1 and V is TRBV7-8, with D perhaps TRBD1 (6 bases). This chain's CDR3 is CASRAGVVTEAFF. In DNA form, the CDR3 reads TGTGCCAGCAGAGCAGGGGTCGTCACTGAAGCTTTCTTT.